The T cell receptor (beta chain) under discussion was sequenced for a study of post-analysis software for immune sequencing data. Study conclusions and caveats: With TRBV5-6, TRBV5-1 and TRBV20-1 included, about five TRBV segments were more frequent in patients than in controls.

The germline V gene has CDR1 PRHDT and CDR2 FYEKMQ (reference sequence). The CDR3 consists of 13 residues. V was clipped by 5 bases and J by 7 bases, with 14 bases between them. This clonotype showed up just a few times. The antigen is not known. Unique molecular identifiers were present in the TCR beta cDNA libraries. One entry per CDR3 protein, called by TCRdb with MiXCR from the PCR reads. The table lists some 800,000 distinct CDR3 sequences, roughly 50% of them singletons. The sample taken for sequencing was blood. The origin of this receptor is a girl aged 10 to 17 with multiple sclerosis. The chain joins TRBV13 to TRBJ1-2; TRBD1 might be the D (6 bases). The CDR3 region is CASSLNRALGYTF. The CDR3 DNA sequence: TGTGCCAGCAGCCTAAACAGGGCTCTTGGCTACACCTTC.